These 21 T cell receptor beta chains came from one sample sequenced in a study of beta chain features in type 1 diabetes. These receptors' antigens are unknown. Study results and caveats: Significant though moderate, a shortening of TCRB CDR3s appeared in all four CD4+ subsets of Type 1 diabetes patients.

The whole isolated RNA underwent reverse transcription, so sequencing captured expressed TCRB transcripts. Data came from immunoSEQ multiplex PCR; TCRdb stores just in-frame clones and leaves some out. The table lists about 270,000 clones, approximately 15% of them singletons. Sequenced: naive CD4+ T cells from blood. The receptor source for this set is a man aged 25-45 years with type 1 diabetes.

This clone was seen only a few times. The chain carries TRBV5-4 and TRBJ2-2; 10 bases align to TRBD2. CDR1 and CDR2 (germline): SGHNT, YYREEE (reference sequence). Trimming cost V 4 bases and J 3 bases; bases outside gene matches: 6. CDR3 length: 16 residues. CDR3 in amino acids: CASSPGLASYTGELFF. In DNA form, the CDR3 reads TGTGCCAGCAGCCCGGGACTAGCGAGCTACACCGGGGAGCTGTTTTTT.

V and J are TRBV6-5 and TRBJ1-1, with 7 positions matching TRBD1. V lost 2 bases and J lost 11; bases outside the gene matches: 8. Germline CDR1 reads MNHEY; CDR2 reads SVGAGI. CDR3 length: 13 residues. This CDR3 reads CASSYADTGDAFF. CDR3 bases: TGTGCCAGCAGTTACGCCGACACAGGGGATGCTTTCTTT.

V is TRBV9 and J is TRBJ1-4; 7 positions agree with TRBD1. V trimming: 0 bases; J trimming: 4 bases; junction bases outside the gene matches: 6. The V gene's germline CDR1 is SGDLS and CDR2 YYNGEE. This CDR3 has 16 amino acids. The CDR3 sequence is CASSVAPQGNNEKLFF. CDR3 bases: TGTGCCAGCAGCGTAGCCCCACAGGGGAATAATGAAAAACTGTTTTTT.

The sample holds a few counts of this clone. The chain uses TRBV11-3 and TRBJ2-1; 11 nucleotides align to TRBD2. This CDR3 has 16 amino acids. V dropped 5 bases and J dropped 7; count of bases not matched to a gene: 10. The germline V gene has CDR1 SGHNT and CDR2 YENEEA. The CDR3 DNA reads TGTGCCAGCAGCCTATTAGCGGGAGGGCAGATAAATGAGCAGTTCTTC. It yields the protein CASSLLAGGQINEQFF.

Only a few counts were recorded for this clone. The genes are TRBV9 and TRBJ2-1, with D tentatively TRBD2 (6 bases). V lost 4 bases to trimming and J lost 0 bases, with 17 bases between them. Per germline, CDR1 SGDLS and CDR2 YYNGEE. This CDR3 contains 17 residues. CDR3 bases: TGTGCCAGCAGCCCAACGACTAGTCCGAGCTCCTACAATGAGCAGTTCTTC. Translating gives CASSPTTSPSSYNEQFF. The entire variable domain, with the rest obtained from reference TRBV9 and TRBJ2-1, is as follows: DSGVTQTPKHLITATGQRVTLRCSPRSGDLSVYWYQQSLDQGLQFLIQYYNGEERAKGNILERFSAQQFPDLHSELNLSSLELGDSALYFCASSPTTSPSSYNEQFFGPGTRLTVL.

A few counts support this clone. The chain employs TRBV28 and TRBJ1-5; 7 bases line up with TRBD1. V was clipped by 4 bases and J by 2 bases; unmatched bases: 5. CDR1 and CDR2 (germline): MDHEN, SYDVKM. CDR3 length: 15 amino acids. CDR3 coding DNA: TGTGCCAGCAGTTCTACAGGGGCAGGCAATCAGCCCCAGCATTTT. Its protein is CASSSTGAGNQPQHF.

This clone has only a few counts. The rearrangement links TRBV7-9 to TRBJ1-5; 7 positions agree with TRBD1. The CDR3 has 15 amino acids. The V and J ends lost 5 bases and 2 bases, in that order; junction bases with no gene match: 6. CDR1 and CDR2 (germline): SEHNR, FQNEAQ (reference sequence). CDR3 loop: CASSPRGQGNQPQHF. The CDR3 DNA is TGTGCCAGCAGCCCTCGAGGACAGGGCAATCAGCCCCAGCATTTT.

J is TRBJ2-7 and V is TRBV4-1; 7 positions match TRBD2. The V and J ends lost 4 bases and 7 bases, in that order; junction bases with no gene match: 4. CDR3 length: 12 residues. Germline loops: CDR1 MGHRA, CDR2 YSYEKL. DNA for the CDR3: TGCGCCAGCAGCCCAGGAGCGGGGGAGCAGTACTTC. Protein: CASSPGAGEQYF.

The chain uses TRBV19 and TRBJ1-4; D is uncertain. The germline V gene encodes CDR1 LNHDA and CDR2 SQIVND (reference sequence). The ends were cut back, 9 bases at V and 7 bases at J, with 6 bases in the middle. CDR3 length: 10 residues. The CDR3 sequence: CARGIEKLFF. DNA of the CDR3: TGTGCCAGGGGCATTGAAAAACTGTTTTTT.

This clone was seen only a few times. V is TRBV15 and J is TRBJ1-1; 10 bases agree with TRBD1. Germline lookup yields CDR1 LNHNV and CDR2 YYDKDF (reference sequence). J was trimmed by 6 bases and V by 5 bases; bases with no gene match: 6. The CDR3 runs to 14 residues. CDR3 residues: CATSRGQGEAEAFF. CDR3 in DNA: TGTGCCACCAGCCGAGGACAGGGGGAAGCTGAAGCTTTCTTT.

This clone has more than one count but fewer than ten. The genes are TRBV21-1 and TRBJ2-5; the table's D call, TRBD1, was not checked against the DNA. TRBV21-1 is labeled a pseudogene. CDR3 size: 15 residues. The CDR3 bases are TGTGCCAGCAGCCTTGACAGGGGAAGGAAAGAGACCCAGTACTTC. It encodes CASSLDRGRKETQYF.

V and J are TRBV11-2 and TRBJ2-7; 9 nucleotides match TRBD2. V shed 4 bases, J shed 7 bases, and the junction held 11 bases outside the gene matches. This CDR3 has 15 residues. CDR1 is SGHAT, CDR2 FQNNGV, per germline. CDR3: CASSYLAGWVGEQYF. CDR3 sequence (DNA): TGTGCCAGCAGCTATCTAGCGGGGTGGGTGGGAGAGCAGTACTTC.

There are a few counts of this clone. The chain carries TRBV10-3 and TRBJ1-3; 7 bases fit TRBD1. The V gene end was trimmed by 4 bases and the J gene end by 0 bases; junction bases not matched to a gene: 9. This CDR3 contains 17 residues. Germline loops: CDR1 ENHRY, CDR2 SYGVKD. The CDR3: CAISGGQATTSGNTIYF. CDR3 DNA: TGTGCCATCAGTGGTGGACAGGCGACTACCTCTGGAAACACCATATATTTT.

The chain links TRBV9 to TRBJ2-2, with 8 bases matching TRBD1. The CDR3 is 16 amino acids. The germline gives CDR1 SGDLS, CDR2 YYNGEE. V dropped 3 bases and J dropped 4; count of bases not matched to a gene: 8. The DNA of the CDR3 is TGTGCCAGCAGCGGCCGACAGGGGACGGCCACCGGGGAGCTGTTTTTT. Translating gives CASSGRQGTATGELFF.

With respect to this clone: Other nucleotide sequences from this sample produce the same CDR3. The CDR3 loop is CASSLGGAGANVLTF. CDR3 DNA: TGTGCCAGCAGCTTAGGGGGAGCTGGGGCCAACGTCCTGACTTTC. The rearrangement joins TRBV7-2 to TRBJ2-6, with D maybe TRBD2 (5 bases). In germline, CDR1 is SGHTA, CDR2 FQGNSA. V was pared by 1 base and J by 2 bases, with 6 bases between. CDR3 length: 15 amino acids.

V and J are TRBV9 and TRBJ2-3, with 10 bases identical to TRBD2. Germline V gene lookup returns CDR1 SGDLS and CDR2 YYNGEE. The CDR3 sequence is 16 residues long. V trimming: 0 bases; J trimming: 5 bases; junction bases outside the gene matches: 6. The CDR3 spells CASSVGLAGVGDTQYF. In DNA form, the CDR3 reads TGTGCCAGCAGCGTAGGTCTAGCGGGAGTAGGAGATACGCAGTATTTT.

The chain has TRBV4-3 and TRBJ2-7; possible D gene TRBD1, 5 bases. Germline assignment: CDR1 LGHNA and CDR2 YSLEER. V was shortened by 0 bases and J by 1 base, with 7 bases between the two germline ends. CDR3 length equals 14 residues. The CDR3 region is CASSQDKGSYEQYF. The CDR3 region has the DNA TGCGCCAGCAGCCAAGATAAGGGGTCCTACGAGCAGTACTTC.

This clone was counted only a few times. The V gene is TRBV29-1, the J gene TRBJ1-1; the match to TRBD1 covers 8 bases. The CDR3 is 16 residues long. The junction had 13 bases not matched to a gene; V was cut back by 7 bases and J by 0 bases. Germline CDR1 reads SQVTM; CDR2 reads ANQGSEA. CDR3 DNA: TGCAGCGCAGGGACAGGAACAACCCTCATGAACACTGAAGCTTTCTTT. As protein: CSAGTGTTLMNTEAFF. Using reference TRBV29-1 and TRBJ1-1 for the parts outside the CDR3, the full variable domain is SAVISQKPSRDICQRGTSLTIQCQVDSQVTMMFWYRQQPGQSLTLIATANQGSEATYESGFVIDKFPISRPNLTFSTLTVSNMSPEDSSIYLCSAGTGTTLMNTEAFFGQGTRLTVV.

This clone came up a few times. The chain is built from TRBV7-2 and TRBJ1-1; 8 nucleotides match TRBD1. This CDR3 is 13 amino acids long. The V gene end was trimmed by 3 bases and the J gene end by 12 bases; junction bases not matched to a gene: 9. Germline V gives CDR1 SGHTA, CDR2 FQGNSA. In DNA form, the CDR3 reads TGTGCCAGCAGCTTCCAGGGGGCGATTCAGACTTTCTTT. Its translation is CASSFQGAIQTFF.

This clone turned up a few times. V is TRBV2 and J is TRBJ2-4; 8 bases are a match to TRBD1. This CDR3 comprises 14 residues. Germline CDR1 and CDR2: SNHLY and FYNNEI. V dropped 5 bases and J dropped 4; count of bases not matched to a gene: 4. CDR3 DNA: TGTGCCAGCAGTACGGACAGGGATAAAAACATTCAGTACTTC. Its translation is CASSTDRDKNIQYF.

This clone was seen more than once but under ten times. The J gene is TRBJ1-1, the V gene TRBV2; D uncertain. CDR3 length: 11 residues. CDR1 is SNHLY and CDR2 is FYNNEI in the germline V gene. Trimming shortened V by 8 bases and J by 1 base, and 5 bases separated the two germline ends. CDR3 DNA sequence: TGTGCCAGCGAGGAGAACACTGAAGCTTTCTTT. It yields the protein CASEENTEAFF.